The rows below give T cell receptor beta chains drawn from one sample of a study of identical twins. A single record per CDR3 protein comes from TCRdb applying MiXCR to the 5' RACE reads. The table lists around 550,000 distinct CDR3 sequences, 13% to 15% of them singletons. These data were also reused for a study on yellow fever vaccine responses in identical twins.

Sequenced material: CD4+ T cells sorted from blood. The origin of the receptors is a woman younger than 35 in good health. Each CDR3 is given with its conserved first and last residue. Fields, in order: CDR3 length, D gene, J gene, V gene, CDR3 protein. A D gene is named only where the DNA matches it firmly.

>16|-|TRBJ1-1|TRBV28
CASSLHKRGLNTEAFF
>13|-|TRBJ2-5|TRBV24-1
CATGAGKQETQYF
>16|TRBD1|TRBJ1-1|TRBV7-9
CASSLDHVRGSTEAFF
>16|-|TRBJ2-1|TRBV15
CATSRAWERDYNEQFF
>14|TRBD1|TRBJ1-2|TRBV28
CASRSHGTAYGYTF
>15|-|TRBJ2-2|TRBV12-3/TRBV12-4
CASSGGAMGTGELFF
>14|-|TRBJ1-5|TRBV7-9
CASSTSGNNQPQHF
>15|-|TRBJ1-2|TRBV21-1
CASSKDFRRSYGYTF
>18|TRBD1|TRBJ2-5|TRBV28
CASSLMGPGTGIRGTQYF
>17|-|TRBJ2-7|TRBV2
CASSGARRASDSYEQYF
>16|-|TRBJ2-4|TRBV20-1
CSARDLKGIAKNIQYF
>17|TRBD2|TRBJ2-5|TRBV18
CASSPRGLAGVEETQYF
>13|-|TRBJ2-1|TRBV5-1
CASSLDVGYEQFF
>16|TRBD1|TRBJ2-5|TRBV6-5
CASSSPTGGLGETQYF
>13|-|TRBJ2-1|TRBV27
CASTHLGGSEQFF
>13|-|TRBJ2-7|TRBV7-3
CASSLSWGREQYF
>15|TRBD1|TRBJ2-3|TRBV10-2
CASSETGTATDTQYF
>13|-|TRBJ2-5|TRBV15
CATSSQIQETQYF
>18|-|TRBJ2-3|TRBV11-1
CASSLSWGASGLGDTQYF
>13|-|TRBJ1-5|TRBV20-1
CSAQGHRNQPQHF
>16|TRBD1|TRBJ2-3|TRBV5-1
CASSPRTGDYGNTQYF
>13|-|TRBJ2-2|TRBV29-1
CSVASSDTGELFF
>16|-|TRBJ2-1|TRBV7-9
CASSPGGSWGNNEQFF
>14|TRBD1|TRBJ2-7|TRBV27
CASRGQGAGYEQYF
>16|-|TRBJ1-6|TRBV4-1
CASRLQGEGYNSPLHF
>13|-|TRBJ1-1|TRBV5-1
CASSPLGYTEAFF
>15|TRBD2|TRBJ2-5|TRBV25-1
CASSQLAGRQETQYF
>12|-|TRBJ2-1|TRBV24-1
CATSDRLYEQFF
>16|TRBD1|TRBJ1-4|TRBV4-2
CASSQEDRETNEKLFF
>16|TRBD1|TRBJ2-2|TRBV5-1
CASSRTGTGNTGELFF
>16|TRBD2|TRBJ2-2|TRBV12-3/TRBV12-4
CASGPSGGGNTGELFF
>14|-|TRBJ1-1|TRBV24-1
CATSDSQSNTEAFF
>13|-|TRBJ2-1|TRBV12-3/TRBV12-4
CASSLKANNEQFF
>17|TRBD1|TRBJ2-1|TRBV5-1
CASSLEPWGQGGNEQFF
>17|-|TRBJ2-4|TRBV20-1
CSARDPSRILAKNIQYF
>13|TRBD2|TRBJ2-7|TRBV19
CASTGTSSPEQYF
>11|-|TRBJ2-3|TRBV2
CASSAPDTQYF
>15|-|TRBJ1-5|TRBV4-1
CASSQDLRENQPQHF
>17|-|TRBJ2-1|TRBV5-1
CASSWTAGESSGNEQFF
>16|-|TRBJ2-6|TRBV3-1
CASSQGTLAGANVLTF
>15|-|TRBJ2-6|TRBV20-1
CSARTQGSGANVLTF
>15|TRBD2|TRBJ2-1|TRBV5-1
CASSFTGGSDNEQFF
>15|-|TRBJ1-6|TRBV5-1
CASSLDMGRVSPLHF
>13|TRBD1|TRBJ1-5|TRBV24-1
CATGQGSNQPQHF
>14|TRBD2|TRBJ2-1|TRBV10-3
CAIRRGGDLNEQFF
>17|-|TRBJ2-1|TRBV9
CASSVVGGLSSYNEQFF
>15|-|TRBJ2-1|TRBV7-2
CASSLGAVAYNEQFF
>16|TRBD1|TRBJ2-1|TRBV6-5
CASSYHPGQGGNEQFF
>12|-|TRBJ2-7|TRBV12-3/TRBV12-4
CASRASSYEQYF
>18|-|TRBJ2-2|TRBV12-5
CASGFRSGSGENTGELFF
>12|-|TRBJ1-2|TRBV12-3/TRBV12-4
CASSSQLYGYTF
>14|-|TRBJ2-2|TRBV5-1
CATQTDPNTGELFF
>17|-|TRBJ2-6|TRBV6-1
CASSVGGGGSGANVLTF
>12|-|TRBJ2-1|TRBV2
CASGSLDNEQFF
>14|-|TRBJ1-5|TRBV27
CASRTIDPNQPQHF